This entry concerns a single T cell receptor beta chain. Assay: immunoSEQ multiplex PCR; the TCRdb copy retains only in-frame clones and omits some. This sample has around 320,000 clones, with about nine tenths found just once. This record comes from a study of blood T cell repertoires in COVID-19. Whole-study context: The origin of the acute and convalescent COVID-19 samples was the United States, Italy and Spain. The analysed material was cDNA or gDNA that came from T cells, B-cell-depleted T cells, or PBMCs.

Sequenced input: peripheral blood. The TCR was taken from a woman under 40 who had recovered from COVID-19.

The CDR3 here is CASSSPPGHTNTEAFF. As DNA, the CDR3 is TGTGCCAGTAGTTCACCTCCGGGACACACGAACACTGAAGCTTTCTTT. The V call is TRBV19, the J call TRBJ1-1; D possibly corresponds to TRBD1 (6 bases). The CDR3 is made up of 16 amino acids. V lost 5 bases and J lost 1, with 17 bases in between. The germline gives CDR1 LNHDA, CDR2 SQIVND (reference sequence). Filled out from reference TRBV19 and TRBJ1-1, the complete variable domain reads DGGITQSPKYLFRKEGQNVTLSCEQNLNHDAMYWYRQDPGQGLRLIYYSQIVNDFQKGDIAEGYSVSREKKESFPLTVTSAQKNPTAFYLCASSSPPGHTNTEAFFGQGTRLTVV.